This TCR beta chain was captured by sequencing in a study of cytomegalovirus exposure and HLA in healthy donors. Study-level points and caveats: TCR beta chain V- and J-gene trimming was linked, in a later analysis, to a missense variant in DCLRE1C.

Note on this clone: Antigen unknown.

Use of 60 Vbeta and 13 Jbeta primers characterized the PCR. TCRdb's table, derived via immunoSEQ multiplex PCR, lists solely in-frame clones and lacks some. The repertoire holds about 99,000 clones, with 75% to 85% as singletons. Trimming removed 1 base at V and 6 bases at J, with 17 bases between. The V gene's germline CDR1 is GTSNPN and CDR2 SVGIG (reference sequence). The CDR3 totals 15 residues. This rearrangement joins TRBV30 to TRBJ2-3, with D possibly being TRBD2 (5 bases). Input material: PBMCs. This TCR was sampled from a male donor in good health and CMV-seropositive. CDR3 amino acids: CAWSDPWRERDTQYF. Here the CDR3 DNA reads TGTGCCTGGAGTGACCCCTGGCGAGAGCGGGATACGCAGTATTTT.